This is a list of T cell receptor beta chains from one sample in a study of CD8 T cells in ankylosing spondylitis. In TCRdb, the 5' RACE reads were re-called with MiXCR into one record per CDR3 protein. The sample lists about 69,000 distinct CDR3 sequences; roughly 5.3% were seen once. The sample consisted of blood, either unsorted or a sorted T cell fraction (not recorded which). The source of these receptors is a male donor with ankylosing spondylitis or in good health (not recorded which). Each CDR3 is given with its conserved first and last residue. Fields, in order: J gene, V gene, clone size, D gene, CDR3 DNA, CDR3 protein. D genes are given only for firm matches. Only some rows state a clone size, as once, few, many or a class for expanded clones.

j_call: TRBJ1-1; v_call: TRBV5-1; clone_size: many; d_call: TRBD1; cdr3_nt: TGCGCCAGCAGCTTCACCGGGACAGTGAACACTGAAGCTTTCTTT; cdr3_aa: CASSFTGTVNTEAFF
j_call: TRBJ1-3; v_call: TRBV7-2; clone_size: NA; d_call: NA; cdr3_nt: TGTGCCAGCAGCCCCGAGCGGACCGACTCTGGAAACACCATATATTTT; cdr3_aa: CASSPERTDSGNTIYF
j_call: TRBJ2-1; v_call: TRBV5-1; clone_size: few; d_call: TRBD2; cdr3_nt: TGCGCCAGCAGCTTGGGGCGCGGGGGGGCATACAATGAGCAGTTCTTC; cdr3_aa: CASSLGRGGAYNEQFF
j_call: TRBJ2-1; v_call: TRBV3-1; clone_size: many; d_call: TRBD2; cdr3_nt: TGTGCCAGCAGCCAAGAAGCGGGCGGGGGGTCCTACAATGAGCAGTTCTTC; cdr3_aa: CASSQEAGGGSYNEQFF
j_call: TRBJ2-2; v_call: TRBV5-1; clone_size: many; d_call: NA; cdr3_nt: TGCGCCAGCAGCTTGGCTGGTGAACGGGTGGAGCTGTTTTTT; cdr3_aa: CASSLAGERVELFF
j_call: TRBJ2-3; v_call: TRBV5-1; clone_size: many; d_call: NA; cdr3_nt: TGCGCCAGCAGCTTGGGACAAAGCACAGATACGCAGTATTTT; cdr3_aa: CASSLGQSTDTQYF
j_call: TRBJ1-5; v_call: TRBV7-6; clone_size: many; d_call: TRBD1; cdr3_nt: TGTGCCAGCAGCTTAGCAGGACAGGGGGTCGGTCAGCCCCAGCATTTT; cdr3_aa: CASSLAGQGVGQPQHF
j_call: TRBJ1-4; v_call: TRBV19; clone_size: many; d_call: NA; cdr3_nt: TGTGCCAGTAGTTGGCGATCGACGGCTCAGAATGAAAAACTGTTTTTT; cdr3_aa: CASSWRSTAQNEKLFF
j_call: TRBJ2-3; v_call: TRBV29-1; clone_size: many; d_call: NA; cdr3_nt: TGCAGCGTTGGTGATGGCACAGATACGCAGTATTTT; cdr3_aa: CSVGDGTDTQYF
j_call: TRBJ2-7; v_call: TRBV7-2; clone_size: few; d_call: NA; cdr3_nt: TGTGCCAGCAGCTTAATAGACGTTGGTTCCTACGAGCAGTACTTC; cdr3_aa: CASSLIDVGSYEQYF
j_call: TRBJ2-1; v_call: TRBV11-2; clone_size: few; d_call: TRBD2; cdr3_nt: TGTGCCAGCAGCTTAGTCCCTAGCGGGGGGGCTAGTATCAATGAGCAGTTCTTC; cdr3_aa: CASSLVPSGGASINEQFF
j_call: TRBJ2-4; v_call: TRBV3-1; clone_size: many; d_call: NA; cdr3_nt: TGTGCCAGCAGCCTTCAGGGGCTCAGGTACATTCAGTACTTC; cdr3_aa: CASSLQGLRYIQYF
j_call: TRBJ1-1; v_call: TRBV5-4; clone_size: few; d_call: TRBD1; cdr3_nt: TGTGCCAGCAGCTTGGCCGAGACAGGGGGAATGGGTTTCTTT; cdr3_aa: CASSLAETGGMGFF
j_call: TRBJ2-1; v_call: TRBV2; clone_size: NA; d_call: NA; cdr3_nt: TGTGCCAGCAGTGGAGAACTAGCCGATGAGCAGTTCTTC; cdr3_aa: CASSGELADEQFF
j_call: TRBJ1-2; v_call: TRBV6-6; clone_size: many; d_call: NA; cdr3_nt: TGTGCCAGCAGACCGGGAGAGGTAGGGGGCTACACCTTC; cdr3_aa: CASRPGEVGGYTF
j_call: TRBJ2-3; v_call: TRBV20-1; clone_size: many; d_call: NA; cdr3_nt: TGCAGTGCTAGGGGGCGTGGGACACACCATCCCGATACGCAGTATTTT; cdr3_aa: CSARGRGTHHPDTQYF
j_call: TRBJ1-1; v_call: TRBV20-1; clone_size: many; d_call: NA; cdr3_nt: TGCAGTGCTAGAGGGGGGGTTTCTGAAGCTTTCTTT; cdr3_aa: CSARGGVSEAFF
j_call: TRBJ2-2; v_call: TRBV7-2; clone_size: many; d_call: NA; cdr3_nt: TGTGCCAGCAGCTTAGGGCCCAAGAACGGGGAGCTGTTTTTT; cdr3_aa: CASSLGPKNGELFF
j_call: TRBJ1-1; v_call: TRBV10-3; clone_size: many; d_call: NA; cdr3_nt: TGTGCCATCAGTGACCGGCGGCGGATCTTT; cdr3_aa: CAISDRRRIF
j_call: TRBJ2-3; v_call: TRBV5-4; clone_size: many; d_call: TRBD1; cdr3_nt: TGTGCCAGCAGCACGGGACAGGGGGAGGATACGCAGTATTTT; cdr3_aa: CASSTGQGEDTQYF
j_call: TRBJ2-7; v_call: TRBV14; clone_size: many; d_call: TRBD2; cdr3_nt: TGTGCCAGCAGCCAAGAACGGGACTACCCTACCTACGAGCAGTACTTC; cdr3_aa: CASSQERDYPTYEQYF
j_call: TRBJ1-1; v_call: TRBV6-2/TRBV6-3; clone_size: NA; d_call: NA; cdr3_nt: TGTGCCAGCAGCGCCGGGGGTTGGGCTGAAGCTTTCTTT; cdr3_aa: CASSAGGWAEAFF
j_call: TRBJ2-7; v_call: TRBV20-1; clone_size: many; d_call: NA; cdr3_nt: TGCAGTGCTAGGCAGGGTGGTTACGAGCAGTACTTC; cdr3_aa: CSARQGGYEQYF
j_call: TRBJ2-1; v_call: TRBV25-1; clone_size: many; d_call: NA; cdr3_nt: TGTGCCAGCAGTGACACGAGTGGATACAATGAGCAGTTCTTC; cdr3_aa: CASSDTSGYNEQFF
j_call: TRBJ2-3; v_call: TRBV10-3; clone_size: many; d_call: TRBD2; cdr3_nt: TGTGCCATCAGTGAGAGCGGCGGGGGAGGGAAAGATACGCAGTATTTT; cdr3_aa: CAISESGGGGKDTQYF
j_call: TRBJ2-7; v_call: TRBV2; clone_size: many; d_call: TRBD1; cdr3_nt: TGTGCCAGCGAGGGGGACAGGGGCCCCTACGAGCAGTACTTC; cdr3_aa: CASEGDRGPYEQYF
j_call: TRBJ1-1; v_call: TRBV7-2; clone_size: many; d_call: NA; cdr3_nt: TGTGCCAGCAGCTTTACCATGAACACTGAAGCTTTCTTT; cdr3_aa: CASSFTMNTEAFF
j_call: TRBJ2-5; v_call: TRBV2; clone_size: many; d_call: TRBD2; cdr3_nt: TGTGCCAGCAGGGGACTAGCGGTCCAAGAGACCCAGTACTTC; cdr3_aa: CASRGLAVQETQYF
j_call: TRBJ1-4; v_call: TRBV5-5; clone_size: many; d_call: NA; cdr3_nt: TGTGCCAGCAGCCCCATAGTTAACGAAAAACTGTTTTTT; cdr3_aa: CASSPIVNEKLFF
j_call: TRBJ2-7; v_call: TRBV6-2/TRBV6-3; clone_size: many; d_call: TRBD2; cdr3_nt: TGTGCCAGCAGTTCGCCGGGACTAGCGGGGGGGCTTGAGCAGTACTTC; cdr3_aa: CASSSPGLAGGLEQYF
j_call: TRBJ2-1; v_call: TRBV28; clone_size: many; d_call: TRBD1; cdr3_nt: TGTGCCAGCAGTTTGGGGACAGGGTATGACAATGAGCAGTTCTTC; cdr3_aa: CASSLGTGYDNEQFF
j_call: TRBJ2-1; v_call: TRBV5-1; clone_size: many; d_call: TRBD2; cdr3_nt: TGCGCCAGCAGCTTGGGACTAGCGAGCAATGAGCAGTTCTTC; cdr3_aa: CASSLGLASNEQFF
j_call: TRBJ2-2; v_call: TRBV6-6; clone_size: many; d_call: NA; cdr3_nt: TGTGCCAGCAGTTACAGTTACACCGGGGAGCTGTTTTTT; cdr3_aa: CASSYSYTGELFF
j_call: TRBJ2-7; v_call: TRBV11-2; clone_size: many; d_call: TRBD2; cdr3_nt: TGTGCCAGCCACGAGAGGGCTAGCGGGGGGGGCGAGCAGTACTTC; cdr3_aa: CASHERASGGGEQYF
j_call: TRBJ2-3; v_call: TRBV5-2; clone_size: many; d_call: NA; cdr3_nt: TGTGCCAGCAACCAGGGGGCCGGACTAGGTAGCGGGGGCCTAGGCACAGATACGCAGTATTTT; cdr3_aa: CASNQGAGLGSGGLGTDTQYF
j_call: TRBJ2-3; v_call: TRBV11-2; clone_size: many; d_call: NA; cdr3_nt: TGTGCCAGCAGCTTAGGAGGGGTGGGTGATACGCAGTATTTT; cdr3_aa: CASSLGGVGDTQYF
j_call: TRBJ2-1; v_call: TRBV12-3/TRBV12-4; clone_size: many; d_call: TRBD2; cdr3_nt: TGTGCCAGCAGTCCTTGGACTAGCGGGGGGGTCTACAATGAGCAGTTCTTC; cdr3_aa: CASSPWTSGGVYNEQFF
j_call: TRBJ2-3; v_call: TRBV20-1; clone_size: many; d_call: NA; cdr3_nt: TGCAGTGGACCAGGAGTGTCAGATACGCAGTATTTT; cdr3_aa: CSGPGVSDTQYF
j_call: TRBJ2-2; v_call: TRBV27; clone_size: many; d_call: TRBD1; cdr3_nt: TGTGCCAGCAGTTGGAGAGTGACAGGGGAGTACACCGGGGAGCTGTTTTTT; cdr3_aa: CASSWRVTGEYTGELFF
j_call: TRBJ1-1; v_call: TRBV29-1; clone_size: many; d_call: TRBD1; cdr3_nt: TGCAGCGCCGCCGGAGGACAGGGGGGATCTGAAGCTTTCTTT; cdr3_aa: CSAAGGQGGSEAFF
j_call: TRBJ2-7; v_call: TRBV12-3/TRBV12-4; clone_size: NA; d_call: TRBD2; cdr3_nt: TGTGCCAGCAGGCGGGGGGCCTACGAGCAGTACTTC; cdr3_aa: CASRRGAYEQYF
j_call: TRBJ2-7; v_call: TRBV7-8; clone_size: many; d_call: NA; cdr3_nt: TGTGCCAGCAGCCCTTTGCAGGGGAGATCCTACGAGCAGTACTTC; cdr3_aa: CASSPLQGRSYEQYF